This passage covers 30 T cell receptor beta chains from one sample sequenced in a study of CD8+ T cells in alopecia areata. Stated treatment: oral pan-JAK inhibitor, 5-10 mg twice daily. In each case, RNA was isolated and then reverse transcribed into cDNA as the sequencing template. TCRdb's table, derived via immunoSEQ multiplex PCR, lists solely in-frame clones and lacks some. This table has about 42,000 clones, about two thirds appearing once. The sample here was CD8+ T cells sorted from blood, taken at week 4, from a patient treated with tofacitinib. Every receptor here comes from a human donor with alopecia areata.

This rearrangement joins TRBV27 to TRBJ1-1, with D perhaps matching TRBD1 (6 bases). Trimming removed 8 bases from V and 5 bases from J, with 21 bases in between. The V gene's germline CDR1 is MNHEY and CDR2 SMNVEV (reference sequence). The CDR3 consists of 15 residues. The CDR3 sequence is CASSLEQGSLTEAFF. CDR3 nucleotide sequence: TGTGCCAGCTCCCTCGAACAGGGCTCTTTGACTGAAGCTTTCTTT.

This clone was seen only a few times. Written as DNA, the CDR3 is TGCAGCGTTGAAGAAACCTACAATGAGCAGTTCTTC. The encoded protein is CSVEETYNEQFF. The chain links TRBV29-1 to TRBJ2-1; D is unresolved. The CDR3 covers 12 residues. Trimming took 0 bases from V and 2 from J, leaving 2 bases between them. CDR1 and CDR2 from the germline V gene are SQVTM and ANQGSEA.

This chain joins TRBV11-2 and TRBJ2-7, with D unresolved. Germline V gene lookup returns CDR1 SGHAT and CDR2 FQNNGV. Trimming pared 2 bases from V and 3 bases from J, leaving 2 bases between. The CDR3 totals 11 residues. The CDR3 sequence: CASSLNYEQYF. CDR3 bases: TGTGCCAGCAGCTTAAACTACGAGCAGTACTTC.

This clone appeared a single time. The V call is TRBV5-1, the J call TRBJ2-1; weak D call: TRBD1 (6 bases). The germline V and J ends were trimmed by 0 bases and 4 bases, with 11 bases remaining between them. The CDR3 runs 15 residues. Per germline, CDR1 SGHRS and CDR2 YFSETQ. In DNA, the CDR3 is TGCGCCAGCAGCTTGGCGGCAGGGGCTTACAATGAGCAGTTCTTC. Amino acids: CASSLAAGAYNEQFF.

The gene calls are TRBV30 and TRBJ1-1; TRBD1 matches 9 bases. Unmatched junction bases numbered 5, after V lost 0 bases and J lost 6 bases. Germline loops: CDR1 GTSNPN, CDR2 SVGIG (reference sequence). The CDR3 totals 14 residues. The CDR3 spells CAWSVFRDRAEAFF. CDR3 coding DNA: TGTGCCTGGAGTGTATTCCGGGACAGGGCTGAAGCTTTCTTT.

This clone was seen a few times. This chain joins TRBV29-1 and TRBJ2-7; the match to TRBD1 covers 9 bases. Germline V lookup: CDR1 SQVTM, CDR2 ANQGSEA. V lost 1 base and J lost 6; bases outside the gene matches: 13. The CDR3 covers 16 residues. CDR3 sequence reads: CSVEAISQGAVSEQYF. In DNA, the CDR3 is TGCAGCGTTGAAGCGATCTCACAGGGGGCGGTTTCCGAGCAGTACTTC.

V is TRBV29-1 and J is TRBJ1-2, with 7 bases lining up with TRBD1. Trimming removed 5 bases from V and 8 bases from J; junction bases left unmatched: 8. Germline loops: CDR1 SQVTM, CDR2 ANQGSEA. The CDR3 is made up of 12 amino acids. CDR3 sequence reads: CSVLDRAGGYTF. CDR3 coding DNA: TGCAGCGTTCTCGACAGGGCGGGCGGCTACACCTTC.

This clone was counted only a few times. The CDR3 bases are TGTGCCGCGGGAGGGACTAGCATTTACAATGAGCAGTTCTTC. Its translation is CAAGGTSIYNEQFF. The chain couples TRBV19 to TRBJ2-1; 9 bases match TRBD2. The CDR3 covers 14 residues. Germline trimming cut 11 bases from V and 4 bases from J; bases unmatched to any gene: 9. Germline V gene sequence: CDR1 LNHDA, CDR2 SQIVND (reference sequence). The whole variable domain, remainder taken from reference TRBV19 and TRBJ2-1, is DGGITQSPKYLFRKEGQNVTLSCEQNLNHDAMYWYRQDPGQGLRLIYYSQIVNDFQKGDIAEGYSVSREKKESFPLTVTSAQKNPTAFYLCAAGGTSIYNEQFFGPGTRLTVL.

V and J are TRBV7-9 and TRBJ2-7; D is possibly TRBD1 (6 bases). V was trimmed by 5 bases and J by 6 bases, leaving 11 bases between them. The germline gives CDR1 SEHNR, CDR2 FQNEAQ (reference sequence). This CDR3 is 12 amino acids long. The CDR3 loop reads CASSRTGLEQYF. The CDR3 DNA reads as TGTGCCAGCAGCCGAACAGGGCTCGAGCAGTACTTC.

This chain uses TRBV5-1 with TRBJ1-1; 9 nucleotides line up with TRBD1. V shed 4 bases, J shed 3 bases, and the junction held 4 bases outside the gene matches. The CDR3 is 14 residues long. The germline CDR1 and CDR2 sequences are SGHRS and YFSETQ. Here the CDR3 reads CASSQRQGDTEAFF. The CDR3 DNA reads TGCGCCAGCAGCCAGAGACAGGGGGACACTGAAGCTTTCTTT.

The gene calls are TRBV29-1 and TRBJ2-2, with a weak D call TRBD2 (6 bases). V shed 1 base and J shed 2 bases, with 11 bases lying between them. Germline V lookup: CDR1 SQVTM, CDR2 ANQGSEA. The CDR3 spans 15 residues. CDR3 protein: CSVEGGTLNTGELFF. CDR3 sequence (DNA): TGCAGCGTTGAAGGAGGGACTCTAAACACCGGGGAGCTGTTTTTT.

The chain is built from TRBV30 and TRBJ1-2; D unclear. V was cut by 1 base and J by 8 bases, with 11 bases left in between. The length of the CDR3 is 12 residues. Germline CDR1 GTSNPN, CDR2 SVGIG (reference sequence). This chain's CDR3 is CAWSEEGGGYTF. CDR3 sequence (DNA): TGTGCCTGGAGTGAGGAGGGAGGGGGCTACACCTTC.

In this sample, this clone turned up once. The chain is built from TRBV5-1 and TRBJ2-6; tentative D call: TRBD2 (5 bases). The CDR3 loop spans 15 amino acids. V shed 4 bases and J shed 0 bases, with 8 bases lying between them. From germline, CDR1 is SGHRS and CDR2 YFSETQ. The CDR3, as DNA: TGCGCCAGCAGCCCACTAGGCTCTGGGGCCAACGTCCTGACTTTC. Translated, it gives CASSPLGSGANVLTF.

This clone was detected a few times. The chain has TRBV29-1 and TRBJ2-7; 13 bases are shared with TRBD2. V was pared by 1 base and J by 4 bases, with 7 bases of the junction left unmatched. This CDR3 is 16 amino acids long. The V gene's germline CDR1 is SQVTM and CDR2 ANQGSEA. This chain's CDR3 is CSVEVLAGGNSYEQYF. Here the CDR3 DNA reads TGCAGCGTTGAAGTACTAGCGGGGGGGAACTCTTACGAGCAGTACTTC.

This clone was seen a handful of times. This chain's CDR3 is CSVVGGASLGNEQFF. In DNA, the CDR3 is TGCAGCGTTGTCGGGGGCGCAAGTCTTGGCAATGAGCAGTTCTTC. The chain recombines TRBV29-1 with TRBJ2-1; D may be TRBD1 or TRBD2 (6 bases each). This CDR3 is 15 amino acids long. Germline V gene sequence: CDR1 SQVTM, CDR2 ANQGSEA. Deletions cut 4 bases from V and 6 bases from J, with 19 bases between.

The chain carries TRBV15 and TRBJ1-2; perhaps TRBD1 as D (5 bases). The CDR3 runs to 15 residues. Germline V lookup: CDR1 LNHNV, CDR2 YYDKDF (reference sequence). The V and J ends lost 5 bases and 6 bases respectively, with 19 bases between them. Here the CDR3 DNA reads TGTGCCACCAGCCCCCCCGGGACGGCCTTCGATGGCTACACCTTC. Its translation: CATSPPGTAFDGYTF.

V and J are TRBV30 and TRBJ1-1; D gene unclear. The CDR3 extends over 15 amino acids. V gave up 1 base and J gave up 1 base, with 13 bases separating them. The germline gives CDR1 GTSNPN, CDR2 SVGIG (reference sequence). CDR3: CAWSGPQHGNTEAFF. CDR3 DNA sequence: TGTGCCTGGAGTGGACCCCAACATGGGAACACTGAAGCTTTCTTT.

This chain joins TRBV29-1 and TRBJ1-2; D ambiguous. V lost 0 bases to trimming and J lost 6 bases, with 14 bases between them. This CDR3 is 14 amino acids long. Germline CDR1 and CDR2: SQVTM and ANQGSEA. CDR3 protein: CSVEDGSAIHGYTF. CDR3 nucleotide sequence: TGCAGCGTTGAAGATGGTTCCGCTATCCATGGCTACACCTTC.

The V call is TRBV5-1, the J call TRBJ2-7, with D perhaps TRBD2 (6 bases). Germline CDR1 reads SGHRS; CDR2 reads YFSETQ. V shed 4 bases and J shed 2 bases, with 13 bases lying between them. The CDR3 covers 14 residues. The CDR3 is CASSPRDVAYEQYF. In nucleotides, the CDR3 is TGCGCCAGCAGCCCGCGGGACGTCGCCTACGAGCAGTACTTC.

This clone occurred a few times. Lacking the conserved final phenylalanine or tryptophan, this CDR3 likely reflects a read error. The DNA is left out, because the CDR3 cannot be placed on it with certainty; the CDR3 is given as TCRdb lists it. The rearrangement uses TRBV1 and TRBJ1-2; the DNA was not used to check the table's D call, TRBD1. TRBV1 is a documented pseudogene. The CDR3 adds up to 11 amino acids, both ends counted. The CDR3 loop is CTSSLGTGGKV.

CDR3: CASGSSTDTQYF. The CDR3 region has the DNA TGTGCCAGCGGATCTAGCACAGATACGCAGTATTTT. The rearrangement joins TRBV27 to TRBJ2-3; D is uncertain. The CDR3 totals 12 residues. Germline lookup yields CDR1 MNHEY and CDR2 SMNVEV (reference sequence). V gave up 8 bases and J gave up 0 bases, with 6 bases separating them.

The chain joins TRBV30 to TRBJ1-1; D uncertain. The CDR3 runs 13 residues. V lost 0 bases and J lost 5, with 10 bases in between. Germline CDR1 and CDR2: GTSNPN and SVGIG (reference sequence). The CDR3 coding sequence is TGTGCCTGGAGTGTACAGTTGAGAACTGAAGCTTTCTTT. Its protein is CAWSVQLRTEAFF.

The rearrangement links TRBV30 to TRBJ1-1; perhaps TRBD1 as D (6 bases). V was pared by 3 bases and J by 4 bases, with 12 bases between. The CDR3 covers 13 residues. CDR1 and CDR2 (germline): GTSNPN, SVGIG (reference sequence). In nucleotides, the CDR3 is TGTGCCTGGAGCCTAGGGGGTGTCACTGAAGCTTTCTTT. Amino acid sequence: CAWSLGGVTEAFF.

In nucleotides, the CDR3 is TGTGCCAGCAGTCTGACAGACACCGGGGAGCTGTTTTTT. This translates into CASSLTDTGELFF. The chain employs TRBV6-5 and TRBJ2-2; a possible D gene is TRBD1 (5 bases). Germline loops: CDR1 MNHEY, CDR2 SVGAGI. V lost 5 bases and J 3 bases, leaving 7 bases between the germline ends. The CDR3 has 13 residues.

The V gene is TRBV28, the J gene TRBJ2-1; 7 bases are shared with TRBD2. The CDR3 consists of 15 residues. Germline CDR1 MDHEN, CDR2 SYDVKM. Germline trimming cut 2 bases from V and 8 bases from J; bases unmatched to any gene: 9. The CDR3 DNA reads as TGTGCCAGCAGTTTAGCGGGACTACAGAGGGATGAGCAGTTCTTC. It codes for CASSLAGLQRDEQFF. Full variable domain (outside the CDR3, taken from reference TRBV28 and TRBJ2-1): DVKVTQSSRYLVKRTGEKVFLECVQDMDHENMFWYRQDPGLGLRLIYFSYDVKMKEKGDIPEGYSVSREKKERFSLILESASTNQTSMYLCASSLAGLQRDEQFFGPGTRLTVL.

This clone has only a few counts. V and J are TRBV7-3 and TRBJ2-6; maybe TRBD2 (5 bases). This CDR3 comprises 15 residues. Germline V gene data show CDR1 as SGHTA and CDR2 as FQGTGA. Trimming cost V 5 bases and J 4 bases, with 12 bases left between them. The CDR3 region is CASSTGLRGANVLTF. As DNA, the CDR3 is TGTGCCAGCAGCACCGGACTCCGGGGGGCCAACGTCCTGACTTTC.

The chain combines TRBV7-6 with TRBJ1-4; D gene uncertain. This CDR3 is built from 14 residues. V gave up 1 base and J gave up 7 bases, with 10 bases separating them. The germline V gene has CDR1 SGHVS and CDR2 FNYEAQ. CDR3 protein: CASSLVFEGEKLFF. The CDR3, as DNA: TGTGCCAGCAGCTTAGTCTTCGAGGGTGAAAAACTGTTTTTT.

To note about this clone: The junction does not match germline at one end; this may be a read error. The V gene is TRBV29-1, the J gene TRBJ2-1; a weak D match, TRBD1 (6 bases). This CDR3 is built from 10 residues. From germline, CDR1 is SQVTM and CDR2 ANQGSEA. The CDR3 is CSVHLGHFIF. As DNA, the CDR3 is TGCAGCGTCCATTTGGGACATTTTATCTTC.

The rearrangement uses TRBV5-1 and TRBJ2-1; no clear D gene. The germline CDR1 and CDR2 sequences are SGHRS and YFSETQ. The CDR3 is made up of 12 amino acids. V was pared by 0 bases and J by 7 bases, with 5 bases between. The CDR3 DNA reads TGCGCCAGCAGCTTGGCAGCAAATGAGCAGTTCTTC. This encodes CASSLAANEQFF. Supplemented by reference TRBV5-1 and TRBJ2-1, the full variable domain reads KAGVTQTPRYLIKTRGQQVTLSCSPISGHRSVSWYQQTPGQGLQFLFEYFSETQRNKGNFPGRFSGRQFSNSRSEMNVSTLELGDSALYLCASSLAANEQFFGPGTRLTVL.

The chain is built from TRBV30 and TRBJ2-1; 11 bases align to TRBD1. CDR3 length: 14 amino acids. V was clipped by 2 bases and J by 7 bases; unmatched bases: 4. Germline-derived CDR1 and CDR2 are GTSNPN and SVGIG (reference sequence). The CDR3 DNA reads TGTGCCTGGAGTACCGGACAGGGGGCAAATGAGCAGTTCTTC. Translating it yields CAWSTGQGANEQFF.